This T cell receptor (beta chain) is from a study of STAT5B mutations in CD4+ large granular lymphocyte leukemia. The study's findings and limits: Patient CD4-sorted repertoires stayed more clonal than healthy ones after leukemic-clone removal. The CD4+ versus CD8+ T-LGLL clonality difference may reflect limited sample size. Approximately 25% of private leukemic clonotypes occurred rarely in other patients' non-leukemic repertoires. TRBV06-family usage was enriched in top patient clones (8/27) versus controls (2/35).

The repertoire was sequenced with immunoSEQ multiplex PCR; TCRdb's copy has only in-frame clones and lacks some. This sample has around 30,000 clones; around four fifths occur once, and the top ten carry roughly 0.31%. J gave up 5 bases and V 3 bases, and 3 bases lay outside the gene matches. The CDR3 runs to 13 residues. Germline V CDR1 and CDR2: SQVTM, ANQGSEA. In the case of this clone: The antigen is not known.

The chain has TRBV29-1 and TRBJ2-1; 8 nucleotides line up with TRBD2. This clonotype was sampled from a human donor in good health. Source material: CD4+ T cells from blood buffy coats. This chain's CDR3 is CSVEASGHNEQFF. The CDR3 nucleotides are TGCAGCGTTGAGGCTAGCGGGCACAATGAGCAGTTCTTC.